The text below deals with one TCR beta chain. Data came from immunoSEQ multiplex PCR; TCRdb stores just in-frame clones and leaves some out. The sample includes under 200,000 clones, around 92% of them seen just once. This entry belongs to a study of control samples from healthy donors and cancer patients. V gave up 5 bases and J gave up 0 bases; unmatched junction bases: 6. This CDR3 is 16 amino acids long. Germline V gives CDR1 SEHNR, CDR2 FQNEAQ (reference sequence). Sequencing was done on a sample of blood. This chain links TRBV7-9 with TRBJ2-1, with TRBD2 matching over 8 bases. The TCR comes from a woman in her twenties or thirties in good health. This chain's CDR3 is CASSNSGESSYNEQFF. The DNA of the CDR3 is TGTGCCAGCAGCAATAGCGGGGAGAGCTCCTACAATGAGCAGTTCTTC.